What follows are 22 T cell receptor beta chains derived from one specimen sequenced in a study of T cell repertoires in cytomegalovirus infection (dated by TCRdb to the late 2010s). These receptors have no known antigen. In the paper's terms, the treatment or condition label means: in vitro stimulation with specific CMV peptide epitopes to enrich CMV-specific T cells. Sequencing used an Illumina HiSeq 1500. TCRdb took the public reads, trimmed them with fastp at Q25, ran MiXCR for clone calling and kept in-frame beta chains. Rows with a matching CDR3 protein are joined into one entry that keeps the most common DNA and genes. The sample yields hundreds of thousands of distinct CDR3 sequences; around 31% were counted once. About 20% of the sample belongs to the ten largest clones. Sequences were derived from cultured PBMCs, sampled from culture after CMV antigen stimulation. These receptors were collected from a human donor in good health (CMV status not recorded). Some clones in this sample may be carry-over from other donors' samples.

This clonotype has just a few counts. The CDR3 DNA sequence: TGTGCCAGCAGTTCGCGGAGCGGGATGAACACAGATACGCAGTATTTT. Its translation is CASSSRSGMNTDTQYF. This chain connects TRBV6-5 to TRBJ2-3; TRBD2 matches at 7 bases. Germline V gene sequence: CDR1 MNHEY, CDR2 SVGAGI. The CDR3 is 16 amino acids. V trimming: 4 bases; J trimming: 2 bases; junction bases outside the gene matches: 9.

In its sample, this clonotype was seen a few times. One end of the junction varies from germline; a read error may be responsible. V is TRBV12-3 or TRBV12-4 and J is TRBJ2-7, with TRBD2 as a possible D gene (5 bases). CDR3 size: 10 residues. For the CDR3, the DNA is TGTGCCAGCAGTCCCCCGGGAATCCTATTC. Translated: CASSPPGILF.

The chain is built from TRBV7-6 and TRBJ2-4; D is unclear. Trimming cost V 0 bases and J 0 bases, with 12 bases left between them. This CDR3 comprises 17 residues. Germline CDR1 and CDR2: SGHVS and FNYEAQ. CDR3 residues: CASSLAPRLEAKNIQYF. CDR3 DNA: TGTGCCAGCAGCTTAGCGCCCAGGCTCGAAGCCAAAAACATTCAGTACTTC.

This clonotype was recorded a few times. The V call is TRBV4-3, the J call TRBJ2-3, with D possibly TRBD1 on 5 matching bases. Between the trimmed V and J ends, which lost 0 bases and 0 bases, there was a span of 16 bases. The germline V gene encodes CDR1 LGHNA and CDR2 YSLEER. The CDR3 totals 18 residues. The CDR3 DNA reads as TGCGCCAGCAGCCAAGAAGCTCGGCCAGGGCCTAGCACAGATACGCAGTATTTT. Translating it yields CASSQEARPGPSTDTQYF.

The V call is TRBV18, the J call TRBJ2-1; TRBD2 agrees at 11 bases. Per the germline V gene, CDR1 is KGHSH and CDR2 is LQKENI. CDR3 length: 18 amino acids. V shed 1 base, J shed 1 base, and the junction held 6 bases outside the gene matches. CDR3 region: CASSPLSGGARSYNEQFF. The CDR3 nucleotides are TGTGCCAGCTCACCACTTAGCGGGGGGGCCCGGTCCTACAATGAGCAGTTCTTC.

This chain uses TRBV3-1 with TRBJ1-4, with 7 bases identical to TRBD1. The CDR3 totals 14 residues. J lost 7 bases, V lost 2 bases, and 4 bases had no gene match. In germline, CDR1 is LGHDT, CDR2 YNNKEL (reference sequence). The CDR3 region is CASSQRTGSEKLFF. The CDR3 coding sequence is TGTGCCAGCAGCCAACGGACAGGCAGTGAAAAACTGTTTTTT.

The chain carries TRBV12-3 or TRBV12-4 and TRBJ1-2; D is undetermined. Trimming pared 3 bases from V and 8 bases from J, leaving 13 bases between. This CDR3 is built from 13 residues. The CDR3 nucleotides read TGTGCCAGCAGTTTGGGCACAACAGTGGGCTACACCTTC. It codes for CASSLGTTVGYTF.

V and J are TRBV19 and TRBJ2-2; 7 bases fit TRBD2. The CDR3 extends over 16 amino acids. Trimming at V came to 6 bases and at J to 3 bases, leaving 10 bases not matched to a gene. Germline lookup yields CDR1 LNHDA and CDR2 SQIVND (reference sequence). The CDR3, as DNA: TGTGCCAGTAGAATGCCCTTCAGCGGGGACACCGGGGAGCTGTTTTTT. Protein: CASRMPFSGDTGELFF. The full variable domain, completed using reference TRBV19 and TRBJ2-2, is DGGITQSPKYLFRKEGQNVTLSCEQNLNHDAMYWYRQDPGQGLRLIYYSQIVNDFQKGDIAEGYSVSREKKESFPLTVTSAQKNPTAFYLCASRMPFSGDTGELFFGEGSRLTVL.

The chain is built from TRBV7-6 and TRBJ2-3; perhaps TRBD2 as D (5 bases). CDR3 length: 15 amino acids. V shed 5 bases and J shed 6 bases, with 18 bases lying between them. Germline V CDR1 and CDR2: SGHVS, FNYEAQ. The CDR3 DNA is TGTGCCAGCAGCACTAGTGCCCCACGCTGGGATACGCAGTATTTT. It is translated as CASSTSAPRWDTQYF.

This rearrangement joins TRBV2 to TRBJ1-2; possible D gene TRBD1, 5 bases. Germline V gives CDR1 SNHLY, CDR2 FYNNEI. The length of the CDR3 is 12 residues. The V and J ends lost 6 bases and 3 bases respectively, with 8 bases between them. The CDR3 DNA reads TGTGCCAGCAGGGGGACGTACTATGGCTACACCTTC. Protein sequence: CASRGTYYGYTF.

The chain links TRBV11-2 to TRBJ2-1; weak D call: TRBD2 (6 bases). The CDR3 runs to 15 residues. Germline CDR1 is SGHAT and CDR2 is FQNNGV. V was trimmed by 5 bases and J by 4 bases, leaving 15 bases between them. The CDR3, as DNA: TGTGCCAGCAGCCCCCCCGAACGGGGGTACAATGAGCAGTTCTTC. Translation gives CASSPPERGYNEQFF. The entire variable domain, with the rest obtained from reference TRBV11-2 and TRBJ2-1, is as follows: EAGVAQSPRYKIIEKRQSVAFWCNPISGHATLYWYQQILGQGPKLLIQFQNNGVVDDSQLPKDRFSAERLKGVDSTLKIQPAKLEDSAVYLCASSPPERGYNEQFFGPGTRLTVL.

This clonotype was detected only a few times. The J gene is TRBJ1-4, the V gene TRBV20-1; D remains unclear. CDR1 is DFQATT and CDR2 is SNEGSKA in the germline V gene (reference sequence). This CDR3 has 13 amino acids. V was cut by 4 bases and J by 0 bases, with 6 bases left in between. The CDR3 loop reads CSATSATNEKLFF. The CDR3 bases are TGCAGTGCTACGAGTGCAACTAATGAAAAACTGTTTTTT.

V and J are TRBV2 and TRBJ2-1; D possibly uses TRBD1 or TRBD2 (5 bases each). The CDR3 consists of 16 residues. Germline assignment: CDR1 SNHLY and CDR2 FYNNEI. Trimming pared 1 base from V and 2 bases from J, leaving 12 bases between. This chain's CDR3 is CASSEGGFPAYNEQFF. The CDR3 DNA is TGTGCCAGCAGTGAAGGGGGGTTCCCGGCCTACAATGAGCAGTTCTTC.

This clonotype was detected many times. V gene TRBV7-2 combines with J gene TRBJ2-1; TRBD2 aligns across 14 bases. This CDR3 has 17 amino acids. Trimming cost V 2 bases and J 8 bases; bases outside gene matches: 8. Germline values: CDR1 SGHTA, CDR2 FQGNSA. In nucleotides, the CDR3 is TGTGCCAGCAGCTTATTAGGGACTAGCGGGAGAGTCGATGAGCAGTTCTTC. Protein sequence: CASSLLGTSGRVDEQFF.

This chain joins TRBV7-2 and TRBJ1-1, with D possibly being TRBD1 (5 bases). The CDR3 is made up of 16 amino acids. Germline CDR1 reads SGHTA; CDR2 reads FQGNSA. The germline V and J ends were trimmed by 4 bases and 4 bases, with 19 bases remaining between them. CDR3 sequence: CASSSRGDGTSTEAFF. CDR3 DNA: TGTGCCAGCAGCTCGAGGGGAGACGGCACCAGCACTGAAGCTTTCTTT.

This chain connects TRBV2 to TRBJ2-5; 8 positions match TRBD2. Losses at the gene ends were 3 bases for V and 9 bases for J; bases not matched to a gene: 9. From germline, CDR1 is SNHLY and CDR2 FYNNEI. The CDR3 extends over 14 amino acids. The CDR3 is CASSEERGPQPQYF. The CDR3 DNA is TGTGCCAGCAGTGAGGAGCGGGGGCCCCAGCCCCAGTACTTC.

The chain joins TRBV20-1 to TRBJ2-2, with D tentatively TRBD2 (6 bases). CDR1 is DFQATT, CDR2 SNEGSKA, per germline (reference sequence). V shed 8 bases and J shed 4 bases, with 14 bases lying between them. The CDR3 spans 13 residues. The CDR3 DNA reads as TGCAGTACCGGGACTCCACTCACCGGGGAGCTGTTTTTT. Its translation: CSTGTPLTGELFF.

This chain connects TRBV6-2 or TRBV6-3 to TRBJ2-4; the match to TRBD2 covers 11 bases. CDR3 size: 17 residues. Germline loops: CDR1 MNHEY, CDR2 SVGEGT. J lost 1 base, V lost 6 bases, and 8 bases had no gene match. CDR3 in DNA: TGTGCCAGCAGCCACCCGGGACTAGCGGACGCCAAAAACATTCAGTACTTC. It is translated as CASSHPGLADAKNIQYF.

This clonotype was found a few times. J is TRBJ2-7 and V is TRBV7-2; D gene unclear. The CDR3 contains 12 residues. The ends were cut back, 6 bases at V and 7 bases at J, with 13 bases in the middle. Germline V gene lookup returns CDR1 SGHTA and CDR2 FQGNSA. The CDR3 DNA reads as TGTGCCAGCAGTGCCGACTTAAGAGAGCAGTACTTC. Residues: CASSADLREQYF.

The V gene is TRBV10-3, the J gene TRBJ1-2; 7 nucleotides align to TRBD1. The CDR3 consists of 14 residues. Germline V gene data show CDR1 as ENHRY and CDR2 as SYGVKD. The trim removed 1 base at V and 2 bases at J, leaving 1 base unmatched. Here the CDR3 DNA reads TGTGCCATCAGTGAGTTGACAGGGAACTATGGCTACACCTTC. This sequence encodes CAISELTGNYGYTF.

This clonotype was observed a few times. Here the CDR3 DNA reads TGTGCCAGCAGTCTGCCCCCCTTGGGCTACACCTTC. Encoded protein: CASSLPPLGYTF. The V call is TRBV28, the J call TRBJ1-2; D call uncertain. Germline CDR1 reads MDHEN; CDR2 reads SYDVKM. The V and J ends lost 5 bases and 8 bases respectively, with 12 bases between them. The CDR3 is 12 amino acids.

This clonotype was seen at least ten times. The V gene is TRBV7-2, the J gene TRBJ1-2; 7 nucleotides match TRBD1. Trimming at V came to 6 bases and at J to 5 bases, leaving 6 bases not matched to a gene. The CDR3 consists of 13 residues. Germline V gene sequence: CDR1 SGHTA, CDR2 FQGNSA. CDR3: CASSPDRSYGYTF. CDR3 DNA sequence: TGTGCCAGCAGTCCGGACAGGTCTTATGGCTACACCTTC.